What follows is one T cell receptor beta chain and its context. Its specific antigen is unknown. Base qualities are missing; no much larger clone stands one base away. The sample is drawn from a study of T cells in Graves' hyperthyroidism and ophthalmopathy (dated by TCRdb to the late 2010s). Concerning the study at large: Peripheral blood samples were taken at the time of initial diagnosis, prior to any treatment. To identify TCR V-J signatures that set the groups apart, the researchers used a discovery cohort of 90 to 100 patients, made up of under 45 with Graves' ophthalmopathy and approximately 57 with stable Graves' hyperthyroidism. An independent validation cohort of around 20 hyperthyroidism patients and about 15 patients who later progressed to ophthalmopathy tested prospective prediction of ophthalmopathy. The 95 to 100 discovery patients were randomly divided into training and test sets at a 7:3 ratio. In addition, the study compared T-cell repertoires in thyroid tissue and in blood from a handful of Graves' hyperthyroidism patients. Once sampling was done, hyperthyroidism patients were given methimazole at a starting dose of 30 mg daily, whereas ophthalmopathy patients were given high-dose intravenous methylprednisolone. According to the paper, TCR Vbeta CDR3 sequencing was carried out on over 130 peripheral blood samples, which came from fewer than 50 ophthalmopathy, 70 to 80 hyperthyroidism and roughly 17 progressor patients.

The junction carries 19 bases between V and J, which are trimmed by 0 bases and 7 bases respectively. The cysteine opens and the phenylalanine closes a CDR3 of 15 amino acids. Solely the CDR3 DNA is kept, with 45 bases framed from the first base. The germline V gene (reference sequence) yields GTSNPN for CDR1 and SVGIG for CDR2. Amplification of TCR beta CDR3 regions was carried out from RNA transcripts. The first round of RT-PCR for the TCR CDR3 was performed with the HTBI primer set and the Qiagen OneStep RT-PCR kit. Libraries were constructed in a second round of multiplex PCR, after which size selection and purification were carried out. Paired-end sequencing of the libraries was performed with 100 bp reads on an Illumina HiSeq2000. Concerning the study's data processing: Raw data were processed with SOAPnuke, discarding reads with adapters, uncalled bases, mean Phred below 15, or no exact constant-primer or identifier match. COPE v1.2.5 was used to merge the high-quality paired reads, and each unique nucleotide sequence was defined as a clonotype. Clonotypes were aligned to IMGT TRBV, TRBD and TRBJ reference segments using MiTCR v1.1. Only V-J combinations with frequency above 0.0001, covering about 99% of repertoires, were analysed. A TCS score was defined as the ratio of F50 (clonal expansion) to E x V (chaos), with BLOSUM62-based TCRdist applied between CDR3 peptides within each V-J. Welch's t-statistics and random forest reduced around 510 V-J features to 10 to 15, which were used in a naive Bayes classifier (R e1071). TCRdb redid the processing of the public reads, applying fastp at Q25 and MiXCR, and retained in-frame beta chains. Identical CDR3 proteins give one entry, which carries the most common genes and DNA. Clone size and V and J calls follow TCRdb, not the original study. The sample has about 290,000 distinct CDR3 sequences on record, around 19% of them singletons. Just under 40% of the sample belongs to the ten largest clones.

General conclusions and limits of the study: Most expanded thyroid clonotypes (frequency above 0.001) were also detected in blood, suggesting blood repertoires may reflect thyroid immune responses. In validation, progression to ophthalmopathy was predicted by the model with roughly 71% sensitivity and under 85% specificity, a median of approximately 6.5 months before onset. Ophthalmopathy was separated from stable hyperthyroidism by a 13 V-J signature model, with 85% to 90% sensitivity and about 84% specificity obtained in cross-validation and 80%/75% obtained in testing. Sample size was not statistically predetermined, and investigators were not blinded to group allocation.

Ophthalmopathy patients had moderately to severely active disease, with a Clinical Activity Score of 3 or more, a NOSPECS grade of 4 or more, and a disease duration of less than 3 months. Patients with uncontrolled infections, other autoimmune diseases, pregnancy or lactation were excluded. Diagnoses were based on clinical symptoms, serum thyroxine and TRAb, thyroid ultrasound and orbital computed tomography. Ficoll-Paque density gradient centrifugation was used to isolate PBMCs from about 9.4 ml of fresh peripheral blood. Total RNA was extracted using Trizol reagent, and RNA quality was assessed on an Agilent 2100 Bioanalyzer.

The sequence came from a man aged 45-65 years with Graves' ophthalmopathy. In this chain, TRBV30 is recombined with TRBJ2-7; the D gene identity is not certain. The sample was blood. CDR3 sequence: CAWSVTGLVAGEQYF. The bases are TGTGCCTGGAGTGTAACCGGTTTAGTAGCTGGAGAGCAGTACTTC.